Listed below are T cell receptor beta chains from one sample, sequenced in a study of blood T cell repertoires in COVID-19. This table comes from immunoSEQ multiplex PCR, and its TCRdb copy is limited to in-frame clones, with some not included. This table has 90,000 to 120,000 clones, 84% appearing once. Sequenced material: peripheral blood. The receptor source for this set is a human donor in a cohort sampled during active COVID-19. Each CDR3 is given with its conserved first and last residue. D genes are given only for firm matches. Expanded clones are given a class, and other clones once, few, many or no size at all.

j_call d_call v_call clone_size cdr3_aa cdr3_nt
TRBJ2-6 TRBD1 TRBV5-1 NA CASSLIGTGQDSGANVLTF TGCGCCAGCAGCTTAATTGGGACAGGGCAGGACTCTGGGGCCAACGTCCTGACTTTC
TRBJ1-1 NA TRBV7-6 once CASSPQGGGAFF TGTGCCAGCAGCCCTCAGGGAGGTGGAGCTTTCTTT
TRBJ1-5 NA TRBV28 NA CASRTGQTPSNQPQHF TGTGCCAGCAGGACCGGACAGACCCCTAGCAATCAGCCCCAGCATTTT
TRBJ2-5 TRBD1 TRBV7-9 NA CASSLGGAGTGPWKTQYF TGTGCCAGCAGCTTAGGAGGGGCCGGGACAGGGCCTTGGAAGACCCAGTACTTC
TRBJ2-1 NA TRBV7-8 NA CASSSSGRIYNEQFF TGTGCCAGCAGCTCCAGCGGAAGAATCTACAATGAGCAGTTCTTC
TRBJ2-2 NA TRBV25-1 NA CASSAPGTNTGELFF TGTGCCAGCAGTGCACCAGGGACGAACACCGGGGAGCTGTTTTTT
TRBJ2-1 NA TRBV29-1 NA CSVEGEVWNEQFF TGCAGCGTTGAAGGGGAGGTTTGGAATGAGCAGTTCTTC
TRBJ2-2 TRBD2 TRBV29-1 NA CSVAGLAGTNTGELFF TGCAGCGTTGCGGGACTAGCGGGAACCAACACCGGGGAGCTGTTTTTT
TRBJ2-1 TRBD1 TRBV11-2 NA CASRTYRGGYNEQFF TGTGCCAGCAGAACCTACAGGGGCGGATACAATGAGCAGTTCTTC
TRBJ1-6 NA TRBV7-9 NA CASSLDGQNNSPLHF TGTGCCAGCAGCTTAGATGGGCAGAATAATTCACCCCTCCACTTT
TRBJ2-3 NA TRBV27 NA CASSRGSRSRMDTQYF TGTGCCAGCAGCAGGGGCTCCAGGTCGAGAATGGATACGCAGTATTTT
TRBJ2-1 NA TRBV7-9 NA CASSLAGTDNEQFF TGTGCCAGCAGCTTAGCGGGCACCGACAATGAGCAGTTCTTC
TRBJ2-3 TRBD2 TRBV5-1 NA CASSVGGSVGTDTQYF TGCGCCAGCAGCGTCGGCGGGAGCGTTGGGACAGATACGCAGTATTTT
TRBJ1-2 NA TRBV6-1 NA CASSEYGGYGYTF TGTGCCAGCAGTGAATATGGAGGATATGGCTACACCTTC
TRBJ1-5 NA TRBV9 NA CASSAQPDAGAPQPQHF TGTGCCAGCTCAGCGCAACCAGACGCAGGGGCACCTCAGCCCCAGCATTTT
TRBJ1-1 NA TRBV11-2 NA CASSLDRVREAFF TGTGCCAGCAGCTTAGATCGGGTTAGGGAAGCTTTCTTT
TRBJ1-2 NA TRBV10-2 NA CASSDVSGVMGHNGYTF TGCGCCAGCAGTGACGTTAGCGGGGTTATGGGCCACAATGGCTACACCTTC
TRBJ2-7 TRBD2 TRBV3-1/TRBV3-2 NA CASSQGSSGSKYEQYF TGTGCCAGCAGCCAAGGTTCTAGCGGGAGTAAGTACGAGCAGTACTTC
TRBJ2-7 TRBD1 TRBV18 NA CASHGQGVDEQYF TGTGCCAGCCACGGACAGGGGGTGGACGAGCAGTACTTC
TRBJ1-5 NA TRBV7-2 many CASSLGQYNQPQHF TGTGCCAGCAGCCTCGGACAGTACAATCAGCCCCAGCATTTT
TRBJ2-1 NA TRBV10-3 NA CAISDSDRSYNEQFF TGTGCCATCAGTGACTCAGATCGCTCCTACAATGAGCAGTTCTTC
TRBJ1-2 NA TRBV7-9 NA CASSASQVYYGYTF TGTGCCAGCAGCGCCTCACAGGTCTACTATGGCTACACCTTC
TRBJ2-4 TRBD2 TRBV28 NA CASGAAGDGKNIQYF TGTGCCAGTGGGGCAGCGGGAGATGGCAAAAACATTCAGTACTTC
TRBJ1-5 NA TRBV5-1 NA CASSLDSSNQPQHF TGCGCCAGCAGCTTAGACAGCAGCAATCAGCCCCAGCATTTT
TRBJ2-1 NA TRBV7-2 NA CASSFLDSPTYNEQFF TGTGCCAGCAGCTTCCTAGACAGTCCAACCTACAATGAGCAGTTCTTC
TRBJ1-1 NA TRBV27 NA CASSLAYMNTEAFF TGTGCCAGCAGTTTAGCATACATGAACACTGAAGCTTTCTTT
TRBJ1-1 TRBD1 TRBV7-8 NA CASSYGTGLVYTEAFF TGTGCCAGCAGCTACGGGACAGGGTTGGTGTACACTGAAGCTTTCTTT